The present entry profiles one T cell receptor (beta chain) with its context. Its cognate antigen is unknown. Sequencing used immunoSEQ multiplex PCR; TCRdb keeps in-frame clones, though not all of them. This table has 150,000 to 160,000 clones, 75% to 90% appearing once. The data belong to a study of T cell responses to AZD1222 COVID-19 vaccine. Study-level findings and limits: Once two AZD1222 doses were given, Spike-specific TCR breadth and depth went up.

V was clipped by 4 bases and J by 0 bases, with 10 bases between them. The germline CDR1 and CDR2 sequences are SGDLS and YYNGEE. The CDR3 runs to 14 residues. J is TRBJ1-1 and V is TRBV9; no clear D. The starting material was peripheral blood, obtained 28 days after the second AZD1222 dose. The sequence was collected from an adult who received the AZD1222 COVID-19 vaccine. The CDR3 DNA sequence: TGTGCCAGCAGCACCGGACCCTTGAACACTGAAGCTTTCTTT. The encoded protein is CASSTGPLNTEAFF.